This TCR beta chain was captured by sequencing in a study of blood T cell repertoires in COVID-19. Study summary: Researchers got acute and convalescent COVID-19 samples from the United States, Italy and Spain. The analysed material was cDNA or gDNA that came from T cells, B-cell-depleted T cells, or PBMCs.

One Seattle source followed patients from active infection through their disease course. CDR3 size: 15 residues. The V gene's germline CDR1 is SGDLS and CDR2 YYNGEE. The J segment lost 5 bases and the V segment lost 3 bases, leaving 7 bases of the junction unmatched. Authors' data handling: Nucleated cell number was recorded as an estimate derived from reference gene primer amplification. This table comes from immunoSEQ multiplex PCR, and its TCRdb copy is limited to in-frame clones, with some not included. From that table come the V and J calls and clone size; the DNA was used to work out D and trimming. The table has around 71,000 clones, about 83% seen once.

Sequencing input: peripheral blood. The sequence derives from a man younger than 40 with COVID-19, enrolled during active disease. V gene TRBV9 combines with J gene TRBJ1-5, with 8 bases matching TRBD1. For the CDR3, the DNA is TGTGCCAGCAGCGCTCAGGGGGCGTTGGATCAGCCCCAGCATTTT. Translated, it gives CASSAQGALDQPQHF. The variable domain in full, with the rest retrieved from reference TRBV9 and TRBJ1-5, is DSGVTQTPKHLITATGQRVTLRCSPRSGDLSVYWYQQSLDQGLQFLIQYYNGEERAKGNILERFSAQQFPDLHSELNLSSLELGDSALYFCASSAQGALDQPQHFGDGTRLSIL.